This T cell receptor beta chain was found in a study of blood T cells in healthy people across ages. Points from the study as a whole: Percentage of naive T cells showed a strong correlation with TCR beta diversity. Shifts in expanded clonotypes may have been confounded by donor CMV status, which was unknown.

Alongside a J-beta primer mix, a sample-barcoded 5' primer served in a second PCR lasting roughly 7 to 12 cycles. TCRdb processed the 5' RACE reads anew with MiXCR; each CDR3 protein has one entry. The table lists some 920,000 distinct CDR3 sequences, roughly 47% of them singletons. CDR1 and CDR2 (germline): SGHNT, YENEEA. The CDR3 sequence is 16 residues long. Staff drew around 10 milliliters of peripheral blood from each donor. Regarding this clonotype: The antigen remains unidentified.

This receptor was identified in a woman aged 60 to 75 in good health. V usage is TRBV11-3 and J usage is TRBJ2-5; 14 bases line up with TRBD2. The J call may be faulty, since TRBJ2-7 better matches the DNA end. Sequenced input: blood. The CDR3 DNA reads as TGTGCCAGCAGCCGTTCAGTGGGACTAGCGGGAGACGAGCAGTACTTC. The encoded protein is CASSRSVGLAGDEQYF.